This T cell receptor beta chain was found in a study of PD-1 blockade in classical Hodgkin lymphoma. This CDR3 spans 14 amino acids. Deletions cut 3 bases from V and 4 bases from J, with 13 bases between. CDR1 is SGHDT and CDR2 is YYEEEE in the germline V gene. Only in-frame clones appear in the TCRdb table, and some are missing; sequencing was by immunoSEQ multiplex PCR. The data show roughly 16,000 clones, around 75% seen once. Every one of the patients relapsed after autologous stem cell transplantation (brentuximab vedotin exposure was variable). The clonotype originates from a human donor with classical Hodgkin lymphoma. Sequenced material: peripheral blood mononuclear cells (PBMCs), taken at baseline. This rearrangement joins TRBV5-6 to TRBJ2-5; possible D gene TRBD1, 6 bases. The CDR3 loop is CASSSLQGLETQYF. The CDR3 DNA reads TGTGCCAGCAGCTCCCTACAGGGTTTAGAGACCCAGTACTTC.